This T cell receptor (beta chain) was identified in a study of beta chain features in type 1 diabetes. Study-wide findings and caveats: Among patients, naive, central memory and Treg TCRB repertoires appeared more similar than among healthy donors. Resolution of whether HLA type affects TCRB rearrangement was not achieved here.

V dropped 3 bases and J dropped 1 base, with 8 bases sitting between them. CDR1 and CDR2 from the germline V gene are SGDLS and YYNGEE. The CDR3 is 14 amino acids. Every bit of the isolated RNA underwent reverse transcription, so sequencing read expressed TCRB transcripts. Some clones are missing from TCRdb's copy, which holds only in-frame ones; the method was immunoSEQ multiplex PCR. The sample comprises around 200,000 clones, more than 10% of which are singletons, and 0.62% rests with the top ten. About this clone: Its target is unknown.

V usage is TRBV9 and J usage is TRBJ2-1, with D tentatively TRBD2 (5 bases). The TCR originated in a woman under 30 in good health. The specimen was central memory CD4+ T cells from blood. As DNA, the CDR3 is TGTGCCAGCAGCGCAAGGAGGTCCTACAATGAGCAGTTCTTC. Translated, it gives CASSARRSYNEQFF.